These 10 T cell receptor beta chains share one sample of origin, sequenced in a study of human T cells and chemical hapten exposure. MiXCR was run by TCRdb on the RACE reads, yielding one entry per CDR3 protein. The sample records 99,000 or so distinct CDR3 sequences, 30% to 35% being singletons. Time point denoted: patch test 3, about 24 weeks after DPC sensitization. Regarding treatment: therapeutic diphenylcyclopropenone sensitization with weekly scalp DPC. The specimen was whole blood, collected in connection with sensitization to the hapten diphenylcyclopropenone (DPC). These receptors were collected from a man in his forties with alopecia areata. Some clones in this sample may be carry-over from other donors' samples.

The table lists this clonotype with a few counts. This chain uses TRBV7-8 with TRBJ2-1; 10 bases fit TRBD2. Germline CDR1 is SGHVS and CDR2 is FQNEAQ. This CDR3 has 16 amino acids. V shed 5 bases, J shed 4 bases, and the junction held 8 bases outside the gene matches. The CDR3 coding sequence is TGTGCCAGCAGCCCCATCCTAGCGGGAGAGTACAATGAGCAGTTCTTC. Its protein is CASSPILAGEYNEQFF.

The chain carries TRBV29-1 and TRBJ2-3; the D is unclear. The germline V gene has CDR1 SQVTM and CDR2 ANQGSEA. CDR3 length equals 13 residues. Trimming took 4 bases from V and 2 from J, leaving 10 bases between them. The CDR3: CSVGGGFTDTQYF. The CDR3 DNA sequence: TGCAGCGTTGGAGGCGGTTTCACAGATACGCAGTATTTT.

The gene calls are TRBV6-5 and TRBJ2-7; D is undetermined. In germline, CDR1 is MNHEY, CDR2 SVGAGI. Trimming cost V 0 bases and J 3 bases, with 9 bases left between them. The CDR3 runs 14 residues. CDR3 region: CASSYSRQVYEQYV. In DNA form, the CDR3 reads TGTGCCAGCAGTTACTCGAGACAAGTCTACGAGCAGTACGTC.

This clonotype was found a few times. The chain combines TRBV27 with TRBJ1-6, with 8 bases aligning to TRBD1. V lost 4 bases and J lost 7; bases outside the gene matches: 12. Germline V lookup: CDR1 MNHEY, CDR2 SMNVEV (reference sequence). The CDR3 sequence is 17 residues long. The CDR3 is CASSSPPGQGRNSPLHF. The CDR3 DNA sequence: TGTGCCAGCAGTTCCCCCCCCGGACAGGGTCGAAATTCACCCCTCCACTTT.

The chain is built from TRBV20-1 and TRBJ1-3, with 8 bases fitting TRBD1. Unmatched junction bases numbered 4, after V lost 6 bases and J lost 3 bases. The CDR3 is 13 amino acids. The V gene's germline CDR1 is DFQATT and CDR2 SNEGSKA (reference sequence). The CDR3 sequence: CSAIRGLGNTIYF. The CDR3 nucleotides read TGCAGTGCCATCAGGGGGCTTGGAAACACCATATATTTT.

The chain links TRBV27 to TRBJ2-3; 7 bases line up with TRBD2. The trim removed 5 bases at V and 4 bases at J, leaving 3 bases unmatched. Germline V lookup: CDR1 MNHEY, CDR2 SMNVEV (reference sequence). CDR3 length: 13 residues. CDR3 protein: CASSREESDTQYF. The CDR3 nucleotides are TGTGCCAGCAGTCGGGAGGAGTCAGATACGCAGTATTTT.

CDR3 sequence reads: CASSVPPNEQFF. The CDR3 DNA sequence: TGTGCCAGCAGCGTCCCCCCCAATGAGCAGTTCTTC. The genes are TRBV7-9 and TRBJ2-1, with unresolved D. Germline CDR1 is SEHNR and CDR2 is FQNEAQ (reference sequence). The CDR3 is 12 residues long. With 5 bases removed from V and 6 bases from J, the gap between germline ends came to 8 bases.

This clonotype was recorded only once. V is TRBV20-1 and J is TRBJ2-7, with D perhaps matching TRBD1 or TRBD2 (5 bases each). The CDR3 runs to 12 residues. Between the trimmed V and J ends, which lost 4 bases and 4 bases, there was a span of 11 bases. In germline, CDR1 is DFQATT, CDR2 SNEGSKA (reference sequence). In nucleotides, the CDR3 is TGCAGTGCTACCGGGACGAATTACGAGCAGTACTTC. It codes for CSATGTNYEQYF.

The rearrangement uses TRBV4-3 and TRBJ2-7, with D possibly TRBD2 on 5 matching bases. CDR1 is LGHNA, CDR2 YSLEER, per germline. V gave up 5 bases and J gave up 0 bases, with 8 bases separating them. This CDR3 contains 13 residues. CDR3 coding DNA: TGCGCCAGCAGCTCCGGAGGCTCCTACGAGCAGTACGTC. It encodes CASSSGGSYEQYV.

The chain joins TRBV10-3 to TRBJ2-4, with D tentatively TRBD1 (6 bases). The CDR3 covers 15 residues. Trimming took off 0 bases at V and 9 bases at J, with 15 bases between the two ends. The germline gives CDR1 ENHRY, CDR2 SYGVKD. CDR3: CAISESTGKVGIQYF. The CDR3 nucleotides are TGTGCCATCAGTGAGTCAACAGGGAAAGTCGGCATTCAGTACTTC.